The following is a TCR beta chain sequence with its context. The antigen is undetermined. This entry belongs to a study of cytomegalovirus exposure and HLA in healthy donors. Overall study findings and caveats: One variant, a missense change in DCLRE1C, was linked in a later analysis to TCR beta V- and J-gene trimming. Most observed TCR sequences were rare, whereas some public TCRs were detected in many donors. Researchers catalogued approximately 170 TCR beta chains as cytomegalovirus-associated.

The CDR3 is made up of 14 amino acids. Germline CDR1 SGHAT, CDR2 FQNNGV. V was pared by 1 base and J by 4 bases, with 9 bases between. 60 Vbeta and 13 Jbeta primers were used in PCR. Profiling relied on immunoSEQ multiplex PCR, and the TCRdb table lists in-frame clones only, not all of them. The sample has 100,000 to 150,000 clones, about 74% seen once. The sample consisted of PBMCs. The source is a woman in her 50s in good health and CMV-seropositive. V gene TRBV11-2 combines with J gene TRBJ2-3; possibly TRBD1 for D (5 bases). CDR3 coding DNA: TGTGCCAGCAGCTTAGGCCGGACATCAGATACGCAGTATTTT. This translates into CASSLGRTSDTQYF.